The 32 T cell receptor beta chains reported below all come from one sample, sequenced in a study of control samples from healthy donors and cancer patients. Clones were read by immunoSEQ multiplex PCR, and TCRdb kept only the in-frame ones, dropping some. The sample consists of around 82,000 clones, over 75% of them appearing once. The specimen was blood. The receptors shown here come from a man over 45 in good health.

This chain joins TRBV4-2 and TRBJ2-1, with 9 bases fitting TRBD2. Germline lookup yields CDR1 LGHNA and CDR2 YNFKEQ. This CDR3 spans 16 amino acids. Trimming cost V 0 bases and J 3 bases; bases outside gene matches: 3. The CDR3 loop reads CASSQEASGVYNEQFF. Here the CDR3 DNA reads TGTGCCAGCAGCCAAGAGGCTAGCGGGGTCTACAATGAGCAGTTCTTC.

The rearrangement links TRBV7-2 to TRBJ2-1; D gene ambiguous. CDR1 is SGHTA, CDR2 FQGNSA, per germline. The CDR3 length is 15 residues. V was clipped by 7 bases and J by 4 bases, with 17 bases between them. Written as DNA, the CDR3 is TGTGCCAGCAAAGGTGGCCCCCGGGTTTACAATGAGCAGTTCTTC. It yields the protein CASKGGPRVYNEQFF.

J is TRBJ1-4 and V is TRBV3-1 (or the pseudogene TRBV3-2); the D is unclear. V lost 1 base to trimming and J lost 5 bases, with 8 bases between them. The CDR3 sequence is 14 residues long. The germline CDR1 and CDR2 sequences are LGHDT and YNNKEL (reference sequence). DNA of the CDR3: TGTGCCAGCAGCCAAGGGTACAACAATGAAAAACTGTTTTTT. Translated: CASSQGYNNEKLFF.

The V and J genes are TRBV11-1 and TRBJ2-5; no definite D call. Germline-derived CDR1 and CDR2 are SGHAT and FQDESV (reference sequence). The CDR3 loop spans 13 amino acids. V was cut by 3 bases and J by 2 bases, with 7 bases left in between. CDR3 bases: TGTGCCAGCAGCTTCGGAGCGCAAGAGACCCAGTACTTC. Residues: CASSFGAQETQYF.

The chain couples TRBV5-4 to TRBJ2-7; 7 nucleotides line up with TRBD2. Germline trimming cut 4 bases from V and 2 bases from J; bases unmatched to any gene: 9. CDR3 length: 15 residues. Per the germline V gene, CDR1 is SGHNT and CDR2 is YYREEE (reference sequence). The CDR3 loop reads CASSTPTSPTYEQYF. CDR3 bases: TGTGCCAGCAGCACGCCGACTAGCCCGACCTACGAGCAGTACTTC. Filled out from reference TRBV5-4 and TRBJ2-7, the complete variable domain reads ETGVTQSPTHLIKTRGQQVTLRCSSQSGHNTVSWYQQALGQGPQFIFQYYREEENGRGNFPPRFSGLQFPNYSSELNVNALELDDSALYLCASSTPTSPTYEQYFGPGTRLTVT.

The V and J genes are TRBV6-2 or TRBV6-3 and TRBJ2-1; 7 bases are a match to TRBD2. CDR3 length: 15 residues. The J segment lost 3 bases and the V segment lost 5 bases, leaving 7 bases of the junction unmatched. Germline CDR1 MNHEY, CDR2 SVGEGT. CDR3 sequence reads: CASSTGLVLYNEQFF. Here the CDR3 DNA reads TGTGCCAGCAGTACCGGACTAGTCCTCTACAATGAGCAGTTCTTC.

The table lists this clone with a few counts. V gene TRBV3-1 (or the pseudogene TRBV3-2) combines with J gene TRBJ2-2; D is perhaps TRBD2 (6 bases). Germline V gives CDR1 LGHDT, CDR2 YNNKEL (reference sequence). CDR3 length: 14 residues. V dropped 6 bases and J dropped 3 bases, with 11 bases sitting between them. The CDR3 nucleotides read TGTGCCAGCAGTGGGGGGATAGACACCGGGGAGCTGTTTTTT. Its protein is CASSGGIDTGELFF.

The rearrangement links TRBV6-1 to TRBJ1-1, with D maybe TRBD1 (6 bases). Germline V lookup: CDR1 MNHNS, CDR2 SASEGT. The germline V and J ends were trimmed by 2 bases and 7 bases, with 11 bases remaining between them. The CDR3 has 13 residues. CDR3 in amino acids: CASSESGQREAFF. CDR3 DNA: TGTGCCAGCAGTGAATCCGGACAGCGTGAAGCTTTCTTT.

This clone was counted a few times. The chain carries TRBV7-2 and TRBJ1-5; D gene unclear. The CDR3 contains 12 residues. Trimming took off 2 bases at V and 5 bases at J, with 4 bases between the two ends. Germline-derived CDR1 and CDR2 are SGHTA and FQGNSA. CDR3 protein: CASSLNDQPQHF. The CDR3 coding sequence is TGTGCCAGCAGCTTAAATGATCAGCCCCAGCATTTT.

This clone was seen only a few times. The genes are TRBV6-5 and TRBJ1-1, with D possibly matching TRBD1 (6 bases). V shed 6 bases and J shed 4 bases, with 15 bases lying between them. Looked up from germline, CDR1 is MNHEY and CDR2 is SVGAGI. This CDR3 is 14 amino acids long. CDR3 region: CASSSPRGGTEAFF. The CDR3 nucleotides are TGTGCCAGCAGCTCCCCCCGAGGGGGCACTGAAGCTTTCTTT.

The chain uses TRBV24-1 and TRBJ2-1, with a possible D match to TRBD2 (6 bases). The germline V and J ends were trimmed by 6 bases and 6 bases, with 20 bases remaining between them. CDR1 is KGHDR and CDR2 is SFDVKD in the germline V gene. The length of the CDR3 is 16 residues. CDR3 sequence: CATSLGGSPPINEQFF. CDR3 DNA: TGTGCCACCAGTCTGGGGGGATCCCCTCCTATCAATGAGCAGTTCTTC.

This clone was counted only a few times. The rearrangement links TRBV2 to TRBJ1-1, with TRBD1 as a possible D gene (5 bases). This CDR3 has 15 amino acids. Trimming left V 6 bases short and J 4 bases short, with 18 bases between. Germline CDR1 reads SNHLY; CDR2 reads FYNNEI. CDR3 protein: CASRSGPPGGTEAFF. CDR3 in DNA: TGTGCCAGCAGATCGGGTCCCCCTGGGGGCACTGAAGCTTTCTTT.

The gene calls are TRBV10-2 and TRBJ2-7, with 7 nucleotides matching TRBD2. The V gene's germline CDR1 is WSHSY and CDR2 SAAADI. CDR3 length: 15 residues. V trimming: 2 bases; J trimming: 6 bases; junction bases outside the gene matches: 10. Here the CDR3 DNA reads TGCGCCAGCAGTGAGCCGCCAGCGGGAAGAGGCGAGCAGTACTTC. Its protein is CASSEPPAGRGEQYF.

This sequence joins TRBV27 and TRBJ2-5, with 7 bases identical to TRBD1. This CDR3 is 15 amino acids long. Trimming at V came to 4 bases and at J to 2 bases, leaving 7 bases not matched to a gene. Germline V lookup: CDR1 MNHEY, CDR2 SMNVEV (reference sequence). This CDR3 is CASSSMKGAQETQYF. DNA for the CDR3: TGTGCCAGCAGTTCGATGAAGGGGGCACAAGAGACCCAGTACTTC.

This chain joins TRBV18 and TRBJ2-3, with 8 bases lining up with TRBD2. This CDR3 contains 16 residues. Germline V CDR1 and CDR2: KGHSH, LQKENI. V shed 6 bases and J 2 bases; nucleotides not matched to a gene: 10. The CDR3 nucleotides read TGTGCCAGCTCCCCCTTTAGAGCGGGAGCCACAGATACGCAGTATTTT. Protein sequence: CASSPFRAGATDTQYF. Together with reference TRBV18 and TRBJ2-3, the CDR3 gives the full variable domain: NAGVMQNPRHLVRRRGQEARLRCSPMKGHSHVYWYRQLPEEGLKFMVYLQKENIIDESGMPKERFSAEFPKEGPSILRIQQVVRGDSAAYFCASSPFRAGATDTQYFGPGTRLTVL.

This CDR3 is CASSQAGQSSYNEQFF. CDR3 in DNA: TGCGCCAGCAGCCAAGCGGGACAGAGCTCCTACAATGAGCAGTTCTTC. J is TRBJ2-1 and V is TRBV4-1; 7 bases agree with TRBD1. With V trimmed by 1 base and J by 0 bases, 3 bases remained unmatched. Per the germline V gene, CDR1 is MGHRA and CDR2 is YSYEKL. The CDR3 has 16 amino acids.

The rearrangement links TRBV24-1 to TRBJ1-4; 9 positions match TRBD1. Germline V gene sequence: CDR1 KGHDR, CDR2 SFDVKD. The junction had 4 bases not matched to a gene; V was cut back by 4 bases and J by 5 bases. There are 15 residues in the CDR3. Written as DNA, the CDR3 is TGTGCCACCAGTGACCCCGGACAGGGGAATGAAAAACTGTTTTTT. Translating it yields CATSDPGQGNEKLFF.

This clone was recorded a few times. The V and J genes are TRBV6-2 or TRBV6-3 and TRBJ2-1; 7 bases match TRBD2. Trimming at V came to 4 bases and at J to 10 bases, leaving 4 bases not matched to a gene. Per germline, CDR1 MNHEY and CDR2 SVGEGT. There are 12 residues in the CDR3. CDR3 sequence (DNA): TGTGCCAGCAGTTGGACTAGGGTGGAGCAGTTCTTC. It specifies CASSWTRVEQFF.

The V gene is TRBV15, the J gene TRBJ2-7; 7 bases match TRBD2. CDR1 is LNHNV and CDR2 is YYDKDF in the germline V gene (reference sequence). The trim removed 0 bases at V and 6 bases at J, leaving 5 bases unmatched. This CDR3 is built from 14 residues. DNA of the CDR3: TGTGCCACCAGCAGAGATAGGACTAGGGGCGAGCAGTACTTC. This codes for CATSRDRTRGEQYF.

This rearrangement joins TRBV27 to TRBJ2-1, with D perhaps given as TRBD1 or TRBD2 (5 bases each). The germline V gene has CDR1 MNHEY and CDR2 SMNVEV (reference sequence). The CDR3 is 12 amino acids. The V and J ends lost 6 bases and 10 bases respectively, with 13 bases between them. The CDR3 DNA reads TGTGCCAGCAGAAGCTGGGGGAAAGAGCAGTTCTTC. Its translation is CASRSWGKEQFF.

V and J are TRBV7-8 and TRBJ1-4; D might be TRBD1 (6 bases). Germline CDR1 and CDR2: SGHVS and FQNEAQ. The CDR3 is 17 residues long. Trimming stripped 5 bases from V and 3 bases from J, with 19 bases between. CDR3 sequence: CASSVGRMGAANEKLFF. DNA for the CDR3: TGTGCCAGCAGCGTTGGCCGAATGGGGGCAGCTAATGAAAAACTGTTTTTT.

This clone was found a few times. The CDR3 nucleotides read TGTGCCAGCAGCCGGGACACCGCCTACGAGCAGTACTTC. Its translation is CASSRDTAYEQYF. The chain is built from TRBV11-2 and TRBJ2-7; possible D gene TRBD1, 6 bases. The V end was cut by 5 bases, the J end by 2 bases, with 10 bases between. CDR1 and CDR2 (germline): SGHAT, FQNNGV. The CDR3 is 13 residues long.

The chain links TRBV24-1 to TRBJ2-1; TRBD2 agrees at 9 bases. The CDR3 is 15 residues long. Per the germline V gene, CDR1 is KGHDR and CDR2 is SFDVKD. V lost 4 bases and J lost 7; bases outside the gene matches: 7. CDR3 sequence: CATSDFSGSGNEQFF. CDR3 DNA sequence: TGTGCCACCAGTGACTTTAGCGGGAGTGGGAATGAGCAGTTCTTC.

DNA for the CDR3: TGTGCCAGCAGCCCCCTCCGGGGTGGAACCTCCTACGAGCAGTACGTC. Encoded protein: CASSPLRGGTSYEQYV. The chain links TRBV5-8 to TRBJ2-7; a possible D gene is TRBD2 (5 bases). The CDR3 consists of 16 residues. Trimming stripped 4 bases from V and 0 bases from J, with 17 bases between. Per the germline V gene, CDR1 is SGHTS and CDR2 is YDEGEE.

The chain recombines TRBV24-1 with TRBJ2-5, with D hard to call. This CDR3 is 15 amino acids long. Trimming removed 5 bases at V and 0 bases at J, with 12 bases between. The germline V gene has CDR1 KGHDR and CDR2 SFDVKD. The DNA of the CDR3 is TGTGCCACCAGTGCTATAGGAGACTACCAAGAGACCCAGTACTTC. As protein: CATSAIGDYQETQYF.

This sequence joins TRBV4-2 and TRBJ2-2; 8 bases match TRBD2. CDR1 is LGHNA, CDR2 YNFKEQ, per germline. Germline trimming cut 0 bases from V and 6 bases from J; bases unmatched to any gene: 9. The CDR3 sequence is 17 residues long. The CDR3 DNA follows: TGTGCCAGCAGCCAAGATCGTGACGGGAGGGCCCCCGGGGAGCTGTTTTTT. Its translation is CASSQDRDGRAPGELFF.

V gene TRBV5-4 combines with J gene TRBJ2-5; D remains unclear. The V gene lost 0 bases and the J gene lost 5 bases, with 11 bases spanning the gap. This CDR3 has 14 residues. In germline, CDR1 is SGHNT, CDR2 YYREEE (reference sequence). The CDR3 region is CASSLAAAGETQYF. The CDR3 region has the DNA TGTGCCAGCAGCTTGGCGGCCGCCGGGGAGACCCAGTACTTC.

This rearrangement joins TRBV6-1 to TRBJ1-6; unclear D gene. The CDR3 length is 15 residues. V lost 1 base and J 8 bases, leaving 12 bases between the germline ends. Germline-derived CDR1 and CDR2 are MNHNS and SASEGT. In DNA, the CDR3 is TGTGCCAGCAGTGAAGACCCGGCGTATCATTCACCCCTCCACTTT. The encoded protein is CASSEDPAYHSPLHF.

CDR3 protein: CASSFRGKNEQFF. CDR3 in DNA: TGTGCCAGCAGCTTTCGGGGTAAAAATGAGCAGTTCTTC. The J gene is TRBJ2-1, the V gene TRBV7-9; D is perhaps TRBD2 (5 bases). CDR1 and CDR2 from the germline V gene are SEHNR and FQNEAQ (reference sequence). Trimming took 3 bases from V and 7 from J, leaving 10 bases between them. This CDR3 is built from 13 residues.

The chain carries TRBV5-5 and TRBJ1-3; TRBD1 matches 9 bases. Germline V gives CDR1 SGHKS, CDR2 YYEKEE (reference sequence). CDR3 length: 13 amino acids. The ends lost 4 bases at V and 8 bases at J; junction bases unmatched: 4. The DNA of the CDR3 is TGTGCCAGCAGCCTACAGGGGGCATACACCATATATTTT. Its translation: CASSLQGAYTIYF.

CDR3 sequence reads: CASSPMGGTKGEQFF. CDR3 nucleotides: TGTGCCAGCTCACCTATGGGGGGCACCAAGGGAGAGCAGTTCTTC. The genes are TRBV18 and TRBJ2-1; the D gene could be TRBD1 or TRBD2 (6 bases each). V was trimmed by 3 bases and J by 10 bases, leaving 19 bases between them. The CDR3 is 15 residues long. Germline V gives CDR1 KGHSH, CDR2 LQKENI.

This chain joins TRBV4-2 and TRBJ2-1; 9 bases fit TRBD2. The ends lost 5 bases at V and 3 bases at J; junction bases unmatched: 5. This CDR3 contains 15 residues. Germline V gene data show CDR1 as LGHNA and CDR2 as YNFKEQ. CDR3 sequence: CASSAALAGYNEQFF. CDR3 DNA: TGTGCCAGCAGCGCAGCACTAGCGGGCTACAATGAGCAGTTCTTC.